The 32 T cell receptor beta chains reported below all come from one sample, sequenced in a study of cytomegalovirus exposure and HLA in healthy donors. 13 Jbeta primers and 60 Vbeta primers were used for the PCR. Profiled with immunoSEQ multiplex PCR; TCRdb holds only in-frame clones, not every one. The profile shows about 95,000 clones, around 71% of them singletons. Sequencing was carried out using PBMCs. These receptors came from a man aged 60 to 69 in good health and CMV-seronegative.

For the CDR3, the DNA is TGTGCCAGCAGCTCGGGAGGGTCCCTTGATACGCAGTATTTT. This sequence encodes CASSSGGSLDTQYF. The chain carries TRBV11-2 and TRBJ2-3, with TRBD2 matching 8 bases. Germline V CDR1 and CDR2: SGHAT, FQNNGV. The CDR3 is 14 residues long. V was pared by 4 bases and J by 6 bases, with 6 bases of the junction left unmatched.

The J gene is TRBJ2-2, the V gene TRBV4-3; D possibly corresponds to TRBD2 (5 bases). Germline CDR1 is LGHNA and CDR2 is YSLEER. V gave up 3 bases and J gave up 7 bases, with 6 bases separating them. The CDR3 spans 12 residues. Written as DNA, the CDR3 is TGCGCCAGCAGCCATGGAGGCGGGGAGCTGTTTTTT. Translated, it gives CASSHGGGELFF.

This clone was counted between two and nine times. The chain combines TRBV2 with TRBJ1-5, with D possibly being TRBD1 (5 bases). V lost 4 bases and J 7 bases, leaving 8 bases between the germline ends. CDR3 length equals 12 residues. Germline V gene data show CDR1 as SNHLY and CDR2 as FYNNEI. The CDR3, as DNA: TGTGCCAGCAGTGGGGGCCAGCAGCCCCAGCATTTT. Protein: CASSGGQQPQHF.

The chain uses TRBV7-7 and TRBJ2-3, with 9 bases that match TRBD1. Trimming removed 3 bases from V and 3 bases from J; junction bases left unmatched: 7. Per the germline V gene, CDR1 is SSHAT and CDR2 is FNYEAQ (reference sequence). This CDR3 has 16 amino acids. The CDR3 sequence is CASSLAAGTGTDTQYF. The CDR3 DNA is TGTGCCAGCAGCTTGGCTGCGGGGACAGGGACAGATACGCAGTATTTT.

The J gene is TRBJ2-5, the V gene TRBV5-6; 8 bases are shared with TRBD2. Per the germline V gene, CDR1 is SGHDT and CDR2 is YYEEEE. The V gene end was trimmed by 4 bases and the J gene end by 2 bases; junction bases not matched to a gene: 10. CDR3 length equals 16 residues. CDR3 DNA: TGTGCCAGCAGCCCTGGGTTTTTAGCGGGACAAGAGACCCAGTACTTC. Protein product: CASSPGFLAGQETQYF.

This chain connects TRBV2 to TRBJ2-5; 9 bases align to TRBD1. The CDR3 extends over 15 amino acids. The ends lost 6 bases at V and 5 bases at J; junction bases unmatched: 10. Looked up from germline, CDR1 is SNHLY and CDR2 is FYNNEI. The DNA for the CDR3 is TGTGCCAGCAGCTTCCAAGGGGACAGGGAGGAGACCCAGTACTTC. Translated: CASSFQGDREETQYF.

This chain connects TRBV4-1 to TRBJ2-7, with unresolved D. V lost 1 base to trimming and J lost 6 bases, with 13 bases between them. In germline, CDR1 is MGHRA, CDR2 YSYEKL. This CDR3 spans 14 amino acids. The CDR3 bases are TGCGCCAGCAGCCAAGTAGGAGTCGATCGCGAGCAGTACTTC. It codes for CASSQVGVDREQYF.

The rearrangement links TRBV11-2 to TRBJ2-1; unclear D gene. Germline-derived CDR1 and CDR2 are SGHAT and FQNNGV. V was cut by 5 bases and J by 0 bases, with 20 bases left in between. This CDR3 spans 18 amino acids. CDR3 DNA: TGTGCCAGCAGCCCCACAACCTCGCGGCTTAGCTCCTACAATGAGCAGTTCTTC. It yields the protein CASSPTTSRLSSYNEQFF.

The V gene is TRBV12-5, the J gene TRBJ1-6, with 10 bases fitting TRBD1. This CDR3 has 13 residues. Germline-derived CDR1 and CDR2 are LGHNT and FRNRAP. J was trimmed by 9 bases and V by 6 bases; bases with no gene match: 2. CDR3 bases: TGTGCTAGTGGGACAGGGGGCGCTTCACCCCTCCACTTT. It encodes CASGTGGASPLHF.

The gene calls are TRBV19 and TRBJ1-5; perhaps TRBD1 as D (5 bases). Per germline, CDR1 LNHDA and CDR2 SQIVND (reference sequence). Trimming left V 7 bases short and J 2 bases short, with 15 bases between. This CDR3 is built from 15 residues. CDR3 sequence: CASTPWGRGNQPQHF. In nucleotides, the CDR3 is TGTGCCAGTACCCCCTGGGGCCGGGGCAATCAGCCCCAGCATTTT.

Of note for this clone: A read error may produce the germline difference seen at one junction end. This sequence joins TRBV25-1 and TRBJ2-3; TRBD1 matches at 7 bases. Germline values: CDR1 MGHDK, CDR2 SYGVNS. The CDR3 loop spans 13 amino acids. In DNA form, the CDR3 reads TGTGCCAGCAGTGAATCCCTTATCGGACAGGCTTTTTTT. As protein: CASSESLIGQAFF.

This rearrangement joins TRBV29-1 to TRBJ1-3; maybe TRBD1 (6 bases). Between the trimmed V and J ends, which lost 7 bases and 0 bases, there was a span of 13 bases. Germline values: CDR1 SQVTM, CDR2 ANQGSEA. This CDR3 is built from 14 residues. The CDR3 nucleotides read TGCAGCGGATCACAGGGTTCCTCTGGAAACACCATATATTTT. It codes for CSGSQGSSGNTIYF.

The genes are TRBV28 and TRBJ2-1; possibly TRBD2 for D (5 bases). Germline loops: CDR1 MDHEN, CDR2 SYDVKM. V lost 4 bases, J lost 4 bases, and 14 bases lay in between. The CDR3 runs to 15 residues. The CDR3 loop reads CASSSGSAVYNEQFF. The CDR3 DNA is TGTGCCAGCAGTTCTGGGAGTGCCGTATACAATGAGCAGTTCTTC.

CDR3 sequence reads: CASSPQGWASGANVLTF. The CDR3 DNA sequence: TGTGCCAGCAGTCCACAGGGGTGGGCATCTGGGGCCAACGTCCTGACTTTC. The rearrangement joins TRBV11-2 to TRBJ2-6, with 7 nucleotides matching TRBD1. The J segment lost 1 base and the V segment lost 6 bases, leaving 9 bases of the junction unmatched. This CDR3 has 17 amino acids. Germline V lookup: CDR1 SGHAT, CDR2 FQNNGV.

This chain connects TRBV6-1 to TRBJ2-3, with D perhaps TRBD1 (5 bases). Germline assignment: CDR1 MNHNS and CDR2 SASEGT. Trimming left V 0 bases short and J 3 bases short, with 7 bases between. CDR3 length: 14 amino acids. CDR3 region: CASSEARDTDTQYF. CDR3 coding DNA: TGTGCCAGCAGTGAAGCCAGGGATACAGATACGCAGTATTTT.

This clone has a single count. This chain links TRBV5-1 with TRBJ2-7; TRBD1 matches at 7 bases. The CDR3 has 13 residues. The germline V gene has CDR1 SGHRS and CDR2 YFSETQ. V trimming: 2 bases; J trimming: 4 bases; junction bases outside the gene matches: 3. The CDR3 DNA sequence: TGCGCCAGCAGCTTAGACAGGGAATACGAGCAGTACTTC. Translated, it gives CASSLDREYEQYF.

The rearrangement joins TRBV30 to TRBJ2-7; the D gene is possibly TRBD2 (6 bases). The ends were cut back, 4 bases at V and 7 bases at J, with 14 bases in the middle. Germline CDR1 and CDR2: GTSNPN and SVGIG (reference sequence). The CDR3 is made up of 12 amino acids. CDR3 DNA sequence: TGTGCCTGGAACCCAGGGCGGGGAGAGCAGTACTTC. Protein product: CAWNPGRGEQYF.

This clone was counted only a few times. The J gene is TRBJ2-1, the V gene TRBV4-1; possible D gene TRBD1, 6 bases. The CDR3 contains 16 residues. V was trimmed by 1 base and J by 8 bases, leaving 18 bases between them. Germline V gene sequence: CDR1 MGHRA, CDR2 YSYEKL. DNA of the CDR3: TGCGCCAGCAGCCAAGCAATTCCAGGGGCGGCGGATGAGCAGTTCTTC. Translated: CASSQAIPGAADEQFF.

This sequence joins TRBV4-1 and TRBJ1-4, with D perhaps matching TRBD1 (5 bases). The germline V gene has CDR1 MGHRA and CDR2 YSYEKL. The CDR3 covers 16 residues. Trimming pared 0 bases from V and 2 bases from J, leaving 10 bases between. The CDR3, as DNA: TGCGCCAGCAGCCAAGAGCCGCCAGGGACTAATGAAAAACTGTTTTTT. As protein: CASSQEPPGTNEKLFF.

The chain uses TRBV5-6 and TRBJ2-7; 16 bases align to TRBD2. J gave up 6 bases and V 4 bases, and 4 bases lay outside the gene matches. This CDR3 region has 15 residues. Germline V gene data show CDR1 as SGHDT and CDR2 as YYEEEE. This CDR3 is CASSAGLAGGIEQYF. CDR3 DNA: TGTGCCAGCAGCGCGGGACTAGCGGGAGGGATCGAGCAGTACTTC. The full variable domain, its missing parts supplied by reference TRBV5-6 and TRBJ2-7, is DAGVTQSPTHLIKTRGQQVTLRCSPKSGHDTVSWYQQALGQGPQFIFQYYEEEERQRGNFPDRFSGHQFPNYSSELNVNALLLGDSALYLCASSAGLAGGIEQYFGPGTRLTVT.

This clone was detected only once. V gene TRBV15 combines with J gene TRBJ2-7; no definite D call. The CDR3 covers 13 residues. Germline V CDR1 and CDR2: LNHNV, YYDKDF (reference sequence). V was trimmed by 0 bases and J by 6 bases, leaving 9 bases between them. CDR3 protein: CATSRDLISEQYF. The CDR3 bases are TGTGCCACCAGCAGAGATCTAATAAGCGAGCAGTACTTC.

The chain employs TRBV18 and TRBJ2-3; maybe TRBD1 (6 bases). This CDR3 contains 15 residues. Germline assignment: CDR1 KGHSH and CDR2 LQKENI. The ends were cut back, 6 bases at V and 4 bases at J, with 17 bases in the middle. The CDR3 loop reads CASSIDGQWADTQYF. In DNA, the CDR3 is TGTGCCAGCTCCATTGACGGACAGTGGGCAGATACGCAGTATTTT.

CDR3 in amino acids: CASSQDRGSRSGANVLTF. CDR3 sequence (DNA): TGCGCCAGCAGCCAAGACAGGGGATCCCGCTCTGGGGCCAACGTCCTGACTTTC. The chain uses TRBV4-3 and TRBJ2-6; D perhaps matches TRBD1 (6 bases). Per germline, CDR1 LGHNA and CDR2 YSLEER. The CDR3 spans 18 residues. Trimming took off 0 bases at V and 0 bases at J, with 12 bases between the two ends.

The gene calls are TRBV15 and TRBJ1-5; tentative D call: TRBD1 (6 bases). The germline gives CDR1 LNHNV, CDR2 YYDKDF (reference sequence). This CDR3 is 18 amino acids long. V shed 1 base and J shed 3 bases, with 19 bases lying between them. In DNA form, the CDR3 reads TGTGCCACCAGCAGAGTCAGGTCGTCAGGGGTCAACAATCAGCCCCAGCATTTT. This gives the protein CATSRVRSSGVNNQPQHF. The full variable domain, in which reference TRBV15 and TRBJ1-5 provide the parts outside the CDR3, is DAMVIQNPRYQVTQFGKPVTLSCSQTLNHNVMYWYQQKSSQAPKLLFHYYDKDFNNEADTPDNFQSRRPNTSFCFLDIRSPGLGDTAMYLCATSRVRSSGVNNQPQHFGDGTRLSIL.

This clone was recorded only once. V usage is TRBV5-1 and J usage is TRBJ2-1; TRBD2 matches 13 bases. The V gene end was trimmed by 4 bases and the J gene end by 9 bases; junction bases not matched to a gene: 16. Germline CDR1 and CDR2: SGHRS and YFSETQ. The CDR3 is made up of 18 amino acids. CDR3 sequence reads: CASSLRPHTSGGASEQFF. CDR3 nucleotide sequence: TGCGCCAGCAGCCTACGTCCCCATACTAGCGGGGGGGCCAGTGAGCAGTTCTTC.

This clone has a handful of counts. This chain links TRBV19 with TRBJ2-5; 10 bases agree with TRBD2. Germline CDR1 LNHDA, CDR2 SQIVND (reference sequence). The CDR3 runs 15 residues. After removal of 6 bases from V and 5 bases from J, the junction contained 9 bases not matched to a gene. The CDR3 nucleotides are TGTGCCAGTAGCAAAGGGGAAGCGGGAGGGGAGACCCAGTACTTC. It encodes CASSKGEAGGETQYF.

The chain has TRBV7-9 and TRBJ1-2, with D possibly matching TRBD1 (5 bases). Germline V CDR1 and CDR2: SEHNR, FQNEAQ (reference sequence). The CDR3 is 15 residues long. Trimming stripped 5 bases from V and 4 bases from J, with 17 bases between. CDR3 residues: CASSTWDYTAYGYTF. The DNA for the CDR3 is TGTGCCAGCAGCACTTGGGACTACACGGCCTATGGCTACACCTTC.

The chain employs TRBV2 and TRBJ1-5; TRBD1 might be the D (6 bases). Germline CDR1 is SNHLY and CDR2 is FYNNEI. Trimming pared 11 bases from V and 4 bases from J, leaving 21 bases between. This CDR3 contains 15 residues. The CDR3 bases are TGTGCCTCGTCGAAGGGGGTGTCAGCTAATCAGCCCCAGCATTTT. Translated: CASSKGVSANQPQHF.

The V and J genes are TRBV5-1 and TRBJ2-7; D gene unclear. The CDR3 totals 12 residues. The V gene lost 1 base and the J gene lost 4 bases, with 6 bases spanning the gap. CDR1 is SGHRS and CDR2 is YFSETQ in the germline V gene. In DNA form, the CDR3 reads TGCGCCAGCAGCTTGTCGGGTTACGAGCAGTACTTC. This gives the protein CASSLSGYEQYF.

The V call is TRBV19, the J call TRBJ2-6; D is unresolved. The CDR3 is 14 amino acids. Trimming removed 8 bases at V and 2 bases at J, with 10 bases between. Germline lookup yields CDR1 LNHDA and CDR2 SQIVND (reference sequence). CDR3 coding DNA: TGTGCCAGTTGTTATGTCCCTGGGGCCAACGTCCTGACTTTC. As protein: CASCYVPGANVLTF.

The CDR3 DNA reads TGTGCCATCAGGGATAGCCCCGGAAACAATGAGCAGTTCTTC. Its translation is CAIRDSPGNNEQFF. The V call is TRBV10-3, the J call TRBJ2-1; D uncertain. The V end was cut by 6 bases, the J end by 5 bases, with 14 bases between. This CDR3 is built from 14 residues. CDR1 is ENHRY, CDR2 SYGVKD, per germline.

The chain is built from TRBV12-5 and TRBJ2-3; D might be TRBD1 (5 bases). The CDR3 extends over 15 amino acids. Germline assignment: CDR1 LGHNT and CDR2 FRNRAP. Trimming cost V 0 bases and J 7 bases, with 14 bases left between them. CDR3 residues: CASGLVQVRPNTQYF. CDR3 DNA: TGTGCTAGTGGTTTGGTACAGGTCCGGCCAAATACGCAGTATTTT.